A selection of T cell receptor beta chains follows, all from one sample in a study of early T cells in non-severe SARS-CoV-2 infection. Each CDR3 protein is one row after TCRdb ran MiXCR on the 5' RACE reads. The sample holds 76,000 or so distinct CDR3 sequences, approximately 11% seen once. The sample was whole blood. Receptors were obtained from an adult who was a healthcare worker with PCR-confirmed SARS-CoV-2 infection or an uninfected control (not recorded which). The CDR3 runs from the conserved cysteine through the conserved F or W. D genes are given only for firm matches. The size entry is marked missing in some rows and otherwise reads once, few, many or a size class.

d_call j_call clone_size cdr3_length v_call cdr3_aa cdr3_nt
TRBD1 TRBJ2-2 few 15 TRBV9 CASSVVGQGIGELFF TGTGCCAGCAGCGTAGTAGGACAGGGGATCGGGGAGCTGTTTTTT
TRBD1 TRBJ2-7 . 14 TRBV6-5 CASRKGQVAYEQYF TGTGCCAGCAGAAAGGGACAGGTGGCCTACGAGCAGTACTTC
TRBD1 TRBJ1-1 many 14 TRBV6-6 CASSYGTGDTEAFF TGTGCCAGCAGTTACGGGACAGGGGACACTGAAGCTTTCTTT
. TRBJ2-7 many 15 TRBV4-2 CASSQERGSWNEQYF TGTGCCAGCAGCCAAGAGAGAGGCAGCTGGAACGAGCAGTACTTC
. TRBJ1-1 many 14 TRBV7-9 CASSLARTNTEAFF TGTGCCAGCAGCTTAGCACGGACGAACACTGAAGCTTTCTTT
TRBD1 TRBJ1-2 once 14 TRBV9 CASSLGTAPRGYTF TGTGCCAGCAGCCTGGGGACAGCCCCTAGGGGCTACACCTTC
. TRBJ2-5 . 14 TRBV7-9 CASNPSDGRETQYF TGTGCCAGCAATCCATCGGACGGGAGAGAGACCCAGTACTTC
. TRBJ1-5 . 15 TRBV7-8 CASSLKRQGNQPQHF TGTGCCAGCAGCTTAAAAAGACAGGGCAATCAGCCCCAGCATTTT
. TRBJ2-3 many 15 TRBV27 CASSLRAGWSDTQYF TGTGCCAGCAGTTTACGGGCAGGGTGGTCAGATACGCAGTATTTT
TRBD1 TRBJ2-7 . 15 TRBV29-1 CSVDFRTGASYEQYF TGCAGCGTTGACTTCAGGACAGGGGCCTCCTACGAGCAGTACTTC
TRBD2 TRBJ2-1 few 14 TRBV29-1 CSVASSGVYNEQFF TGCAGCGTTGCTAGTAGCGGGGTATACAATGAGCAGTTCTTC
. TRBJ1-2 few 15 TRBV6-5 CASSDRVGQGNGYTF TGTGCCAGCAGTGACAGAGTGGGGCAGGGGAATGGCTACACCTTC
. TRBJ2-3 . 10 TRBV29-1 CSAWEDTQYF TGCAGCGCCTGGGAAGATACGCAGTATTTT
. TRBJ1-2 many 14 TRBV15 CATSRARTSDGYTF TGTGCCACCAGCAGAGCTCGGACAAGTGATGGCTACACCTTC
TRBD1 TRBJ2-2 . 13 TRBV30 CACSGQGAGELFF TGTGCCTGTTCGGGACAGGGCGCCGGGGAGCTGTTTTTT
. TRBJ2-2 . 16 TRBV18 CASSPFTVANTGELFF TGTGCCAGCTCACCATTTACAGTAGCGAACACCGGGGAGCTGTTTTTT
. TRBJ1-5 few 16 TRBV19 CASSQSPQYSNQPQHF TGTGCCAGTAGCCAATCCCCACAGTATAGCAATCAGCCCCAGCATTTT
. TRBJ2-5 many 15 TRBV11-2 CASSLTLGVQETQYF TGTGCCAGCAGCCTCACTCTTGGGGTCCAAGAGACCCAGTACTTC
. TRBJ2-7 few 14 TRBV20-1 CSARVPSSSYEQYF TGCAGTGCTAGAGTGCCCAGTAGCTCCTACGAGCAGTACTTC
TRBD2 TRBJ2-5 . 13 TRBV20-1 CSARLAGLETQYF TGCAGTGCGCGACTAGCGGGGCTAGAGACCCAGTACTTC
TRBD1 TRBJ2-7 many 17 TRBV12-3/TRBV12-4 CASSRTLTGTGRGEQYF TGTGCCAGCAGTCGCACCCTAACCGGGACAGGCCGCGGTGAGCAGTACTTC
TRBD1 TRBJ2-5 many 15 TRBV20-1 CSAVPGQGGQETQYF TGCAGTGCCGTACCGGGACAGGGAGGGCAAGAGACCCAGTACTTC
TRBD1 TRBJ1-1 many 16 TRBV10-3 CAISDPGQGQNTEAFF TGTGCCATCAGTGACCCCGGACAGGGCCAAAACACTGAAGCTTTCTTT
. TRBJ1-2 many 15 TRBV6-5 CASSRTLLWAPGYTF TGTGCCAGCAGTCGCACTCTATTGTGGGCGCCTGGCTACACCTTC
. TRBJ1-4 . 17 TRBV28 CASSFPPGGTTNEKLFF TGTGCCAGCAGTTTCCCCCCCGGCGGAACAACTAATGAAAAACTGTTTTTT
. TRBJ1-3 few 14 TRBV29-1 CSVEVVSSGNTIYF TGCAGCGTTGAAGTTGTCAGCTCTGGAAACACCATATATTTT
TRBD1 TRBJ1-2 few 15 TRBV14 CASSQGQGFGYGYTF TGTGCCAGCAGCCAAGGACAGGGCTTTGGCTATGGCTACACCTTC
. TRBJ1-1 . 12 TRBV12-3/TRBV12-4 CASNLGIAEAFF TGTGCCAGCAACCTCGGGATTGCTGAAGCTTTCTTT
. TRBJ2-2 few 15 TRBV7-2 CASSPGPLRTGELFF TGTGCCAGCAGCCCCGGGCCCTTGCGCACCGGGGAGCTGTTTTTT
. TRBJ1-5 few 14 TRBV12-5 CASGSGTANQPQHF TGTGCTAGTGGTTCTGGGACGGCCAATCAGCCCCAGCATTTT
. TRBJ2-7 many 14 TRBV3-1 CASSHNRVAYEQYF TGTGCCAGCAGCCATAACAGGGTGGCCTACGAGCAGTACTTC
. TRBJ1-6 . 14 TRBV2 CASSGTGDDSPLHF TGTGCCAGCAGTGGGACGGGGGACGATTCACCCCTCCACTTT
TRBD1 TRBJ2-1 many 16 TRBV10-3 CAISPADRGSYNEQFF TGTGCCATCAGTCCAGCAGACAGGGGAAGTTACAATGAGCAGTTCTTC
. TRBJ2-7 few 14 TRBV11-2 CASSFNRVSYEQYF TGTGCCAGCAGCTTCAACCGGGTCTCCTACGAGCAGTACTTC
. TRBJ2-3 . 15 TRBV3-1 CASSQDSTWAPTQYF TGTGCCAGCAGCCAGGACTCAACGTGGGCCCCGACGCAGTATTTT
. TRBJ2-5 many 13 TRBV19 CASTAGAQETQYF TGTGCCAGTACCGCAGGCGCCCAAGAGACCCAGTACTTC
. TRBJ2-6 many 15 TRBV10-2 CASRTESSGANVLTF TGCGCCAGCAGGACAGAAAGCTCTGGGGCCAACGTCCTGACTTTC
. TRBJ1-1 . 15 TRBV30 CAWSVKGSREYEAFF TGTGCCTGGAGTGTGAAGGGCAGCAGGGAGTATGAAGCTTTCTTT
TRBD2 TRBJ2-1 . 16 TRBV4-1 CASSQGLAGSNNEQFF TGCGCCAGCAGCCAAGGGCTAGCGGGGAGCAACAATGAGCAGTTCTTC
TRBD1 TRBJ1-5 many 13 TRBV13 CASSLTGDQPQHF TGTGCCAGCAGCTTGACAGGGGATCAGCCCCAGCATTTT
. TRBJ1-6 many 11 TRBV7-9 CASDYPGPLHF TGTGCCAGCGACTACCCCGGACCCCTCCACTTT